Following are 3 T cell receptor beta chains from one sample sequenced in a study of T cell responses to AZD1222 COVID-19 vaccine. Sequenced by immunoSEQ multiplex PCR; TCRdb stores in-frame clones only, minus some. The profile covers tens of thousands of clones, with 88% appearing a single time and approximately 5.5% taken by the ten largest. The sample consisted of peripheral blood, taken on day 0 of AZD1222 vaccination. These receptors all come from an adult in good health.

The V call is TRBV6-4, the J call TRBJ2-2, with 13 bases identical to TRBD2. There are 17 residues in the CDR3. With V trimmed by 0 bases and J by 7 bases, 5 bases remained unmatched. Per germline, CDR1 MRHNA and CDR2 SNTAGT. CDR3 residues: CASSDSPGTSGIGELFF. The CDR3 DNA is TGTGCCAGCAGTGACTCACCCGGGACTAGCGGGATCGGGGAGCTGTTTTTT.

This clone turned up a few times. V usage is TRBV7-2 and J usage is TRBJ2-1, with TRBD2 matching over 14 bases. The CDR3 extends over 15 amino acids. Trimming removed 5 bases from V and 10 bases from J; junction bases left unmatched: 7. CDR1 is SGHTA and CDR2 is FQGNSA in the germline V gene. CDR3 DNA: TGTGCCAGCAGCCAGGGACTAGCGGGAGCTGGGGAGCAGTTCTTC. Encoded protein: CASSQGLAGAGEQFF. The whole variable domain, remainder taken from reference TRBV7-2 and TRBJ2-1, is GAGVSQSPSNKVTEKGKDVELRCDPISGHTALYWYRQSLGQGLEFLIYFQGNSAPDKSGLPSDRFSAERTGGSVSTLTIQRTQQEDSAVYLCASSQGLAGAGEQFFGPGTRLTVL.

J is TRBJ2-1 and V is TRBV7-8, with 12 bases fitting TRBD2. Germline V CDR1 and CDR2: SGHVS, FQNEAQ. The J segment lost 8 bases and the V segment lost 5 bases, leaving 10 bases of the junction unmatched. The CDR3 sequence is 16 residues long. CDR3 coding DNA: TGTGCCAGCAGCCCCTACCGACTAGCGGGAGCGTATGAGCAGTTCTTC. This codes for CASSPYRLAGAYEQFF.